This T cell receptor beta chain was profiled in a study of T cell responses to AZD1222 COVID-19 vaccine. About this clone itself: Its antigen is still unknown.

Regarding the study as a whole: No day 14 peak samples; only post-peak repertoires were characterized.

Sequenced by immunoSEQ multiplex PCR; TCRdb stores in-frame clones only, minus some. Among some 120,000 clones listed, about nine tenths were seen once. The TCR originated in an adult in good health. The sample in question was peripheral blood, obtained on day 0 of AZD1222 vaccination.

CDR3 sequence: CASSAVPDPEADTQYF. The CDR3 DNA sequence: TGTGCCAGCAGCGCCGTACCAGACCCGGAGGCAGATACGCAGTATTTT. This chain links TRBV9 with TRBJ2-3; tentative D call: TRBD2 (5 bases). Deletions cut 3 bases from V and 4 bases from J, with 18 bases between. The germline V gene has CDR1 SGDLS and CDR2 YYNGEE. The CDR3 length is 16 residues.